The text below deals with one T cell receptor (beta chain). Its antigen specificity is not known. No clone much larger than this one lies a single base away; base qualities are absent. This specimen comes from a study of T cells in narcolepsy (dated by TCRdb to between 2017 and 2018). About the investigation overall: Patients with narcolepsy type 1 or type 2 (NT1, NT2) and healthy control donors were enrolled in the study. To look for autoreactive T cells in narcolepsy patients that target self-antigens of hypocretin neurons (hypocretin, TRIB2), the study used TCR Vbeta sequencing to follow clonotypes in blood and CSF.

The paper's findings and limits, for the study overall: Plots that compared CSF and blood CD4+ T cell clonotypes from the same patient highlighted HCRT-specific and TRIB2-specific autoreactive clonotypes. Autoreactive clonotypes were reported to be detected serially in the blood of the same patients and of different patients, but not in the blood of healthy controls.

Spanning cysteine to phenylalanine, the CDR3 consists of 14 amino acids. The kept DNA is CDR3 alone, 42 bases in frame from the first base. V is cut by 5 bases and J by 2 bases, and the space between the germline ends is 13 bases. CDR1 and CDR2 are read off the germline V gene as MDHEN and SYDVKM. Preparation of the library involved the immunoSEQ multiplex PCR assay. Not all clones reach the TCRdb copy of this immuneACCESS table, which keeps in-frame sequences only. Checked studies attribute under half of the gap to unresolved V genes and leave the rest unexplained. The sample includes roughly 10,000 clones, with 70% observed a single time. About 23% of the sample lies in the top ten. For TCR Vbeta sequencing and comparison with CSF CD8+ T cells, memory CD8+ T cells were sorted ex vivo from patient blood.

This TCR came from a human donor with narcolepsy. The receptor chain draws on TRBV28 and TRBJ2-7; TRBD2 could be the D gene, as 6 bases match. The sequencing sample was made of CD45RA- memory CD8+ T cells from PBMCs. The sample's cell subset or site label, in plain terms: memory T cells sorted ex vivo from peripheral blood. The CDR3 here reads CASSPLAWAYEQYF. The DNA sequence is given as TGTGCCAGCAGTCCGCTAGCGTGGGCCTACGAGCAGTACTTC.